This T cell receptor (beta chain) was identified in a study of STAT5B mutations in CD4+ large granular lymphocyte leukemia. There are 14 residues in the CDR3. Germline CDR1 and CDR2: KGHSY and FQNENV. J was trimmed by 4 bases and V by 4 bases; bases with no gene match: 4. TCRdb's table, derived via immunoSEQ multiplex PCR, lists solely in-frame clones and lacks some. Found here are about 30,000 clones, 70% to 85% of them singletons; the top ten hold approximately 2.3%. There are a few counts of this clone. The clonotype comes from a human donor in good health. V is TRBV16 and J is TRBJ2-7; TRBD1 matches 10 bases. Material for sequencing was CD4+ T cells from blood buffy coats. The CDR3 reads CASSPGQGVYEQYF. CDR3 DNA: TGTGCCAGCAGCCCCGGACAGGGGGTGTACGAGCAGTACTTC.